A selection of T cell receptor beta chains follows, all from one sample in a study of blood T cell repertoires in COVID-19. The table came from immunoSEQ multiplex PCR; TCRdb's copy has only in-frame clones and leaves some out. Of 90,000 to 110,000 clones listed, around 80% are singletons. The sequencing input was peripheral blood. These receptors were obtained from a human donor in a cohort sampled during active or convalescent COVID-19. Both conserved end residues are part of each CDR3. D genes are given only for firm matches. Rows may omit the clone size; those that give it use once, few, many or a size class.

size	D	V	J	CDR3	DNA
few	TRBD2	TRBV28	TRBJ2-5	CASSPSGLAGRETQYF	TGTGCCAGCAGTCCCTCGGGACTAGCGGGAAGAGAGACCCAGTACTTC
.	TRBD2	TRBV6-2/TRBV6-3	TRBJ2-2	CASSPTRASGLWTRELFF	TGTGCCAGCAGCCCGACCCGGGCTAGCGGACTTTGGACCAGGGAGCTGTTTTTT
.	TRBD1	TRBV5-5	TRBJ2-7	CASSPEDRSAYEQYF	TGTGCCAGCAGCCCCGAGGACAGGTCGGCCTACGAGCAGTACTTC
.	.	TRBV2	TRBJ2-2	CASRWTQNTGELFF	TGTGCCAGCAGGTGGACTCAGAACACCGGGGAGCTGTTTTTT
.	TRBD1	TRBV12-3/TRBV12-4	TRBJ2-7	CASSRDRPEQYF	TGTGCCAGCAGCCGGGACAGGCCCGAGCAGTACTTC
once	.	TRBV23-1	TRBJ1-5	CASSPGLQGKNQPQHF	TGCGCCAGCAGTCCAGGCCTACAGGGAAAAAATCAGCCCCAGCATTTT
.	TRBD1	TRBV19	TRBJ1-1	CATLRGQMNTEAFF	TGTGCCACCCTTAGGGGACAGATGAACACTGAAGCTTTCTTT
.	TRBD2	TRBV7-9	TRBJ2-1	CASSLEVGLYFF	TGTGCCAGCAGCCTGGAGGTGGGACTATATTTCTTC
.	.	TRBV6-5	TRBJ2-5	CASLPLGPQETQYF	TGTGCCAGCCTCCCCCTTGGGCCTCAAGAGACCCAGTACTTC
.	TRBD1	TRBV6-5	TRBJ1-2	CASSSTGGGYTF	TGTGCCAGCAGCTCGACAGGGGGGGGCTACACCTTC
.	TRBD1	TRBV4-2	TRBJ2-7	CASSQEKGAGGEQYF	TGTGCCAGCAGCCAAGAGAAGGGGGCTGGCGGCGAGCAGTACTTC
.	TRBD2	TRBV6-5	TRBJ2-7	CASSFSTSGGAWEQYF	TGTGCCAGCAGTTTCTCAACTAGCGGGGGGGCTTGGGAGCAGTACTTC
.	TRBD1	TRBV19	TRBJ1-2	CASSRSIGGRKSNYGYTF	TGTGCCAGTAGTCGATCCATAGGGGGCCGTAAATCTAACTATGGCTACACCTTC
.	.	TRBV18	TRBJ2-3	CASSSLLTGSTDTQYF	TGTGCCAGCTCATCGCTGTTGACAGGAAGCACAGATACGCAGTATTTT
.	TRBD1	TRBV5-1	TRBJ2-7	CASSLPGQTNYEQYF	TGCGCCAGCAGCTTACCGGGACAGACGAACTACGAGCAGTACTTC
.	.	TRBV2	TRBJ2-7	CASSVQNYEQYF	TGTGCCAGCAGTGTACAGAACTACGAGCAGTACTTC
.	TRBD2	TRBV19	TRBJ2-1	CASRTSPYNEQFF	TGTGCCAGTAGGACTAGCCCGTACAATGAGCAGTTCTTC
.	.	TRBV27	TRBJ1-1	CASSFRLNTEAFF	TGTGCCAGCAGTTTTCGGTTGAACACTGAAGCTTTCTTT
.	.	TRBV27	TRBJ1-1	CASSLQGSWSTEAFF	TGTGCCAGCAGTTTACAGGGGAGTTGGAGCACTGAAGCTTTCTTT
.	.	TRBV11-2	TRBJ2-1	CASSLGAREQFF	TGTGCCAGCAGCTTAGGGGCCCGTGAGCAGTTCTTC
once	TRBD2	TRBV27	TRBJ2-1	CASSQGAGLYNEQFF	TGTGCCAGCAGTCAGGGAGCGGGACTCTACAATGAGCAGTTCTTC
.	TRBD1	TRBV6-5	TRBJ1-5	CASSYGQGGQPQHF	TGTGCCAGCAGTTACGGACAGGGGGGTCAGCCCCAGCATTTT
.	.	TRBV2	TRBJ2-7	CASSNWGNEQYF	TGTGCCAGCTCGAATTGGGGCAACGAGCAGTACTTC
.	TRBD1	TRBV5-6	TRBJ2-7	CASSVDRISYEQYF	TGTGCCAGCAGCGTGGACAGGATCTCCTACGAGCAGTACTTC
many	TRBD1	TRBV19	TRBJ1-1	CASSRQGGTEAFF	TGTGCCAGTAGCAGACAGGGTGGTACTGAAGCTTTCTTT
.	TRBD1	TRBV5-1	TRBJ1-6	CASSPLTGNNSPLHF	TGCGCCAGCAGCCCCCTGACAGGGAATAATTCACCCCTCCACTTT
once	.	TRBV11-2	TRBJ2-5	CASSLGRAQETQYF	TGTGCCAGCAGCTTAGGGCGGGCACAAGAGACCCAGTACTTC
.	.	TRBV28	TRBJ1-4	CASPWAGPEKLFF	TGTGCCAGTCCATGGGCAGGGCCTGAAAAACTGTTTTTT
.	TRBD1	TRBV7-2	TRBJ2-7	CASSIDRGLYEQYF	TGTGCCAGCAGCATCGACAGGGGTCTCTACGAGCAGTACTTC
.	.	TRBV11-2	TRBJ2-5	CASSLRETQYF	TGTGCCAGCAGCTTACGGGAGACCCAGTACTTC
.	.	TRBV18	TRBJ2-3	CASSESTDTQYF	TGTGCCAGCTCAGAGAGCACAGATACGCAGTATTTT
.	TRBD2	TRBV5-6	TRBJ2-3	CASSLSGGAVDTQYF	TGTGCCAGCAGCTTGAGCGGGGGGGCCGTAGATACGCAGTATTTT
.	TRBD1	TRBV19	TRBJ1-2	CASSLGQGGFYGYTF	TGTGCCAGTAGCCTGGGACAGGGGGGGTTCTATGGCTACACCTTC
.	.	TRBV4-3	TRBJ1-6	CASSQDSPPRSPLHF	TGCGCCAGCAGCCAAGATAGCCCCCCTCGTTCACCCCTCCACTTT
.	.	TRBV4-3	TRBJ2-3	CASSQGFASADTQYF	TGCGCCAGCAGCCAAGGATTCGCTAGCGCTGATACGCAGTATTTT
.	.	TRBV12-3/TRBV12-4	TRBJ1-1	CASSGDEAFF	TGTGCCAGCAGTGGAGATGAAGCTTTCTTT
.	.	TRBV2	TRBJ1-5	CASSEKGGNQPQHF	TGTGCCAGCAGTGAGAAGGGAGGCAATCAGCCCCAGCATTTT
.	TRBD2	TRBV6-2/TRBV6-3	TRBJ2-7	CASSSGGAIYEQYF	TGTGCCAGCAGTTCGGGGGGTGCTATTTACGAGCAGTACTTC
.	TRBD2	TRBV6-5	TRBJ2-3	CASSYYLAGEADTQYF	TGTGCCAGCAGTTACTACCTAGCGGGAGAAGCAGATACGCAGTATTTT
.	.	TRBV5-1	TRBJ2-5	CASSFREQETQYF	TGCGCCAGCAGCTTCCGGGAACAAGAGACCCAGTACTTC
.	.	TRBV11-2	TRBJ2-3	CASSTPWAEGTDTQYF	TGTGCCAGCAGTACCCCCTGGGCAGAAGGCACAGATACGCAGTATTTT
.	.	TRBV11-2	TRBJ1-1	CASSLETAPEAFF	TGTGCCAGCAGCTTAGAGACAGCCCCGGAAGCTTTCTTT